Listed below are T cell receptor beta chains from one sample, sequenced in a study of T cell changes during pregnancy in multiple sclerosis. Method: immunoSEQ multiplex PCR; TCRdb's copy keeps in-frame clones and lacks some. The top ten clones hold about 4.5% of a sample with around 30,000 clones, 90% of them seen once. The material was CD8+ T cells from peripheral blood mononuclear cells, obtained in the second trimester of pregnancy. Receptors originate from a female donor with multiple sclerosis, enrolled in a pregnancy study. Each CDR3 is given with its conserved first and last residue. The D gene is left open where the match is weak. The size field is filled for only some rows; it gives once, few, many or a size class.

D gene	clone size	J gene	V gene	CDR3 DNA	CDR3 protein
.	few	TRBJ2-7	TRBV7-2	TGTGCCAGCAGCTTCGGGTTCGAGCAGTACTTC	CASSFGFEQYF
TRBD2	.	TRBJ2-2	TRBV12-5	TGTGCTAGTGGTTATACGGGACTAGCGGGAAACACCGGGGAGCTGTTTTTT	CASGYTGLAGNTGELFF
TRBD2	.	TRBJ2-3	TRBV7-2	TGTGCCAGCAGCCCTTGGACTAGCGGGGATTACACAGATACGCAGTATTTT	CASSPWTSGDYTDTQYF
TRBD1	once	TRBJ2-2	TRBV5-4	TGTGCCAGCAGAGGGGGCACCGCTAACACCGGGGAGCTGTTTTTT	CASRGGTANTGELFF
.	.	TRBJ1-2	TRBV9	TGTGCCAGCAGCTCCCCCACGGTCGGGGATTATCGGAATGGCTACACCTTC	CASSSPTVGDYRNGYTF
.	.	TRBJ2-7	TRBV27	TGTGCCAGCAGACAGGGCTACGAGCAGTACTTC	CASRQGYEQYF
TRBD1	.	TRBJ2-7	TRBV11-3	TGTGCCAGCAGTGACGGGACAGGCCTCTCCCGACCCTCCTACGAGCAGTACTTC	CASSDGTGLSRPSYEQYF
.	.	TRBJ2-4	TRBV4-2	TGTGCCAGCAGCTCCGGACAGGAGGGGGAAAACATTCAGTACTTC	CASSSGQEGENIQYF
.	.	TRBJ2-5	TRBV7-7	TGTGCCAGCAGCTTAGAAGCAGGGGAAGAGACCCAGTACTTC	CASSLEAGEETQYF
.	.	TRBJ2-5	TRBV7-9	TGTGCCAGCAGCTTCGCAGGGAAGGAAGAGACCCAGTACTTC	CASSFAGKEETQYF
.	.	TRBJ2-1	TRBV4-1	TGCGCCAGCAGCCAAGACGGCGGGACCTACAATGAGCAGTTCTTC	CASSQDGGTYNEQFF
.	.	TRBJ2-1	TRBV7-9	TGTGCCAGCAGCTTGGGGCAGAACTACAATGAGCAGTTCTTC	CASSLGQNYNEQFF
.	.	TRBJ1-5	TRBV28	TGTGCCAGCAGTTTATGCATCAACAGGAGGGGCAATCAGCCCCAGCATTTT	CASSLCINRRGNQPQHF
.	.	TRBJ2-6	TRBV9	TGTGCCAGCAGCAGACAGGAGAACTCTGGGGCCAACGTCCTGACTTTC	CASSRQENSGANVLTF
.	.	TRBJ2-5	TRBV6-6	TGTGCCAGCAGCCCCCCAGACAGCCAAGAGACCCAGTACTTC	CASSPPDSQETQYF
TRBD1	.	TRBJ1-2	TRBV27	TGTGCCAGCAGCGCCGGGACAGGGTACGGCGGCTACACCTTC	CASSAGTGYGGYTF
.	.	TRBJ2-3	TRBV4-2	TGTGCCAGCAGCCCATCCTACACAGATACGCAGTATTTT	CASSPSYTDTQYF
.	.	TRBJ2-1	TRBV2	TGTGCCAGCAGTGGTTGGAGGGGTTCCAACAATGAGCAGTTCTTC	CASSGWRGSNNEQFF
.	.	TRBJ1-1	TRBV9	TGTGCCAGCAGCGTAGGCTTTAGGAACACTGAAGCTTTCTTT	CASSVGFRNTEAFF
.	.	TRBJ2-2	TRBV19	TGTGCCAGTAGTATTTGGGGACTGGGCACCGGGGAGCTGTTTTTT	CASSIWGLGTGELFF
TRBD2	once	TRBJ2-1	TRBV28	TGTGCCAGCGAAAAGACGGCTAGCGGTTACAATGAGCAGTTCTTC	CASEKTASGYNEQFF
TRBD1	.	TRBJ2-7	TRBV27	TGTGCCAGCAGTTTAGGCCAGGGGGTTGGAGAGCAGTACTTC	CASSLGQGVGEQYF
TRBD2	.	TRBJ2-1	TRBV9	TGTGCCAGCAGCGTAGCTTGGGGGACTAGCGGGAGCAATGAGCAGTTCTTC	CASSVAWGTSGSNEQFF
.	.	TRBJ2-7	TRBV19	TGTGCCAGTAGGGGGGGAAGCTCCTACGAGCAGTACTTC	CASRGGSSYEQYF
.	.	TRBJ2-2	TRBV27	TGTGCCAGCAGTTTTGCCAGGGTCATCGGGGAGCTGTTTTTT	CASSFARVIGELFF
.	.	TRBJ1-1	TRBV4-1	TGCGCCAGCAGCCAAGATCAGGCAGGGGCAGGGTTTATGAACACTGAAGCTTTCTTT	CASSQDQAGAGFMNTEAFF
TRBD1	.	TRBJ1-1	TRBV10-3	TGTGCCATCAGGACTGGACAGGGCATGAACACTGAAGCTTTCTTT	CAIRTGQGMNTEAFF
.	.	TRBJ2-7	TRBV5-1	TGCGCCAGCAGCTTGACAGGTAGGGGTTCCTACGAGCAGTACTTC	CASSLTGRGSYEQYF
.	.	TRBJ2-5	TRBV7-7	TGTGCCAGCAGCCCCTGGGTCCGGGTACAAGAGACCCAGTACTTC	CASSPWVRVQETQYF
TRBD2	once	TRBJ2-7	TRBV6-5	TGTGCCAGCACCCCTTTTGCGGGAGGGTTATACGAGCAGTACTTC	CASTPFAGGLYEQYF
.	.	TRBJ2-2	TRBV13	TGTGCCAGCAGCCCCCTAGACACCGGGGAGCTGTTTTTT	CASSPLDTGELFF